A selection of T cell receptor beta chains follows, all from one sample in a study of cytomegalovirus exposure and HLA in healthy donors. Sequencing used immunoSEQ multiplex PCR; TCRdb keeps in-frame clones, though not all of them. The data show some 85,000 clones, with approximately 80% seen just once and about 3% held by the top ten. Sequencing was done on a sample of PBMCs. All receptors derive from a man in his forties in good health and CMV-seronegative. Each CDR3 is given with its conserved first and last residue. A D gene is named only where the DNA matches it firmly. Clone size is given for some rows only: seen once, a few or many times, or a class if the clone is expanded.

CDR3 length: 16; D gene: TRBD1; clone size: -; V gene: TRBV2; J gene: TRBJ2-1; CDR3 protein: CASSEPPGTAYNEQFF; CDR3 DNA: TGTGCCAGCAGTGAGCCCCCCGGGACAGCCTACAATGAGCAGTTCTTC
CDR3 length: 15; D gene: TRBD1; clone size: -; V gene: TRBV9; J gene: TRBJ2-7; CDR3 protein: CASSPPDRGRYEQYF; CDR3 DNA: TGTGCCAGCAGCCCTCCGGACAGGGGGAGGTACGAGCAGTACTTC
CDR3 length: 16; D gene: TRBD2; clone size: -; V gene: TRBV7-9; J gene: TRBJ2-7; CDR3 protein: CASSLSRGGASYEQYF; CDR3 DNA: TGTGCCAGCAGCTTATCCCGCGGGGGGGCTTCCTACGAGCAGTACTTC
CDR3 length: 15; D gene: TRBD2; clone size: -; V gene: TRBV11-3; J gene: TRBJ2-1; CDR3 protein: CASSPGTSGGGEQFF; CDR3 DNA: TGTGCCAGCAGCCCGGGGACTAGCGGGGGGGGCGAGCAGTTCTTC
CDR3 length: 16; D gene: TRBD1; clone size: -; V gene: TRBV4-1; J gene: TRBJ2-5; CDR3 protein: CASSQGQGALRETQYF; CDR3 DNA: TGCGCCAGCAGCCAAGGGCAGGGGGCACTTCGAGAGACCCAGTACTTC
CDR3 length: 13; D gene: -; clone size: -; V gene: TRBV6-4; J gene: TRBJ1-4; CDR3 protein: CASSGQAEEKLFF; CDR3 DNA: TGTGCCAGCAGTGGACAGGCGGAGGAAAAACTGTTTTTT
CDR3 length: 14; D gene: TRBD2; clone size: -; V gene: TRBV6-6; J gene: TRBJ2-2; CDR3 protein: CASSYSGGGGELFF; CDR3 DNA: TGTGCCAGCAGTTACTCGGGGGGGGGCGGGGAGCTGTTTTTT
CDR3 length: 14; D gene: -; clone size: -; V gene: TRBV7-9; J gene: TRBJ1-2; CDR3 protein: CASSSTGNNYGYTF; CDR3 DNA: TGTGCCAGCAGCTCAACAGGGAATAACTATGGCTACACCTTC
CDR3 length: 12; D gene: -; clone size: -; V gene: TRBV6-5; J gene: TRBJ1-6; CDR3 protein: CASSPQGRSLHF; CDR3 DNA: TGTGCCAGCAGTCCTCAGGGGAGATCCCTCCACTTT
CDR3 length: 16; D gene: -; clone size: -; V gene: TRBV7-2; J gene: TRBJ2-5; CDR3 protein: CASSLYVGGSLETQYF; CDR3 DNA: TGTGCCAGCAGCTTATATGTGGGGGGATCGTTAGAGACCCAGTACTTC
CDR3 length: 18; D gene: TRBD1; clone size: -; V gene: TRBV19; J gene: TRBJ1-2; CDR3 protein: CASSINKGALGQLYGYTF; CDR3 DNA: TGTGCCAGTAGTATTAATAAGGGAGCTCTGGGACAGTTGTATGGCTACACCTTC
CDR3 length: 14; D gene: -; clone size: -; V gene: TRBV2; J gene: TRBJ2-1; CDR3 protein: CASSEAGGRGEQFF; CDR3 DNA: TGTGCCAGCAGTGAAGCGGGGGGACGGGGCGAGCAGTTCTTC
CDR3 length: 13; D gene: -; clone size: -; V gene: TRBV9; J gene: TRBJ2-2; CDR3 protein: CASSVRRSGELFF; CDR3 DNA: TGTGCCAGCAGCGTTCGGAGGTCCGGGGAGCTGTTTTTT
CDR3 length: 15; D gene: TRBD1; clone size: few; V gene: TRBV6-5; J gene: TRBJ1-1; CDR3 protein: CASSQGVNMNTEAFF; CDR3 DNA: TGTGCCAGCAGTCAGGGGGTGAACATGAACACTGAAGCTTTCTTT
CDR3 length: 16; D gene: TRBD1; clone size: -; V gene: TRBV4-2; J gene: TRBJ1-4; CDR3 protein: CASSQDTSRGYEKLFF; CDR3 DNA: TGTGCCAGCAGCCAAGATACTAGCAGGGGGTATGAAAAACTGTTTTTT
CDR3 length: 14; D gene: TRBD1; clone size: -; V gene: TRBV5-5; J gene: TRBJ1-2; CDR3 protein: CASSTGTGSIGYTF; CDR3 DNA: TGTGCCAGCAGCACCGGGACAGGGTCGATTGGCTACACCTTC
CDR3 length: 16; D gene: -; clone size: few; V gene: TRBV18; J gene: TRBJ2-7; CDR3 protein: CASSLRGRQGGGEQYF; CDR3 DNA: TGTGCCAGCTCACTCCGAGGGCGACAGGGAGGTGGCGAGCAGTACTTC
CDR3 length: 13; D gene: -; clone size: -; V gene: TRBV9; J gene: TRBJ2-3; CDR3 protein: CASSGTYTDTQYF; CDR3 DNA: TGTGCCAGCAGCGGGACATACACAGATACGCAGTATTTT
CDR3 length: 17; D gene: -; clone size: -; V gene: TRBV21-1; J gene: TRBJ1-4; CDR3 protein: CASSRLRLGRGHEKLFF; CDR3 DNA: TGTGCCAGCAGCCGCTTAAGGTTGGGGCGAGGTCATGAAAAACTGTTTTTT
CDR3 length: 13; D gene: -; clone size: -; V gene: TRBV4-3; J gene: TRBJ2-1; CDR3 protein: CASSQVTANEQFF; CDR3 DNA: TGCGCCAGCAGCCAAGTGACAGCGAATGAGCAGTTCTTC
CDR3 length: 14; D gene: TRBD1; clone size: -; V gene: TRBV4-1; J gene: TRBJ1-5; CDR3 protein: CASSSNRGFQPQHF; CDR3 DNA: TGCGCCAGCAGTTCAAACAGGGGCTTTCAGCCCCAGCATTTT
CDR3 length: 15; D gene: TRBD1; clone size: -; V gene: TRBV25-1; J gene: TRBJ2-2; CDR3 protein: CASRLTGINTGELFF; CDR3 DNA: TGTGCCAGCAGATTGACAGGGATCAACACCGGGGAGCTGTTTTTT
CDR3 length: 17; D gene: TRBD2; clone size: -; V gene: TRBV4-1; J gene: TRBJ2-1; CDR3 protein: CASSQDLGLAGYNEQFF; CDR3 DNA: TGCGCCAGCAGCCAAGATCTCGGACTAGCGGGATACAATGAGCAGTTCTTC
CDR3 length: 17; D gene: TRBD1; clone size: -; V gene: TRBV5-1; J gene: TRBJ1-5; CDR3 protein: CASSLGTGVGSNQPQHF; CDR3 DNA: TGCGCCAGCAGCTTAGGGACAGGGGTAGGAAGCAATCAGCCCCAGCATTTT
CDR3 length: 16; D gene: TRBD1; clone size: -; V gene: TRBV5-1; J gene: TRBJ1-4; CDR3 protein: CASSSGQPTTNEKLFF; CDR3 DNA: TGCGCCAGCAGCTCGGGACAGCCTACAACTAATGAAAAACTGTTTTTT
CDR3 length: 15; D gene: -; clone size: -; V gene: TRBV5-8; J gene: TRBJ1-1; CDR3 protein: CASSLAFAPPTEAFF; CDR3 DNA: TGTGCCAGCAGCTTGGCCTTTGCGCCCCCGACTGAAGCTTTCTTT
CDR3 length: 14; D gene: -; clone size: -; V gene: TRBV6-1; J gene: TRBJ2-2; CDR3 protein: CASSEGAGFGELFF; CDR3 DNA: TGTGCCAGCAGTGAAGGGGCGGGTTTCGGGGAGCTGTTTTTT
CDR3 length: 14; D gene: TRBD1; clone size: -; V gene: TRBV7-9; J gene: TRBJ1-5; CDR3 protein: CASSLGQGAQPQHF; CDR3 DNA: TGTGCCAGCAGCTTAGGACAGGGAGCACAGCCCCAGCATTTT
CDR3 length: 17; D gene: -; clone size: -; V gene: TRBV7-2; J gene: TRBJ1-6; CDR3 protein: CASSLISGGENSSPLHF; CDR3 DNA: TGTGCCAGCAGCTTAATATCGGGGGGGGAAAACTCATCACCCCTCCACTTT
CDR3 length: 14; D gene: TRBD1; clone size: few; V gene: TRBV10-3; J gene: TRBJ1-6; CDR3 protein: CAISGQGGNSPLHF; CDR3 DNA: TGTGCCATCAGTGGACAGGGGGGGAATTCACCCCTCCACTTT
CDR3 length: 12; D gene: -; clone size: once; V gene: TRBV19; J gene: TRBJ2-7; CDR3 protein: CASSPTGYEQYF; CDR3 DNA: TGTGCCAGTAGCCCCACGGGCTACGAGCAGTACTTC
CDR3 length: 14; D gene: TRBD2; clone size: -; V gene: TRBV2; J gene: TRBJ2-2; CDR3 protein: CASVRGTRTGELFF; CDR3 DNA: TGTGCCAGCGTACGTGGGACTAGGACCGGGGAGCTGTTTTTT
CDR3 length: 15; D gene: TRBD1; clone size: few; V gene: TRBV14; J gene: TRBJ2-2; CDR3 protein: CASSYGQGRIGELFF; CDR3 DNA: TGTGCCAGCAGCTACGGACAGGGGCGGATCGGGGAGCTGTTTTTT
CDR3 length: 14; D gene: TRBD1; clone size: -; V gene: TRBV2; J gene: TRBJ2-1; CDR3 protein: CASILRDRGNEQFF; CDR3 DNA: TGTGCCAGCATTTTAAGGGACAGGGGCAATGAGCAGTTCTTC
CDR3 length: 14; D gene: -; clone size: -; V gene: TRBV6-5; J gene: TRBJ1-2; CDR3 protein: CASSYSTYGYGYTF; CDR3 DNA: TGTGCCAGCAGTTACTCTACGTACGGCTATGGCTACACCTTC
CDR3 length: 13; D gene: -; clone size: few; V gene: TRBV7-3; J gene: TRBJ2-2; CDR3 protein: CASSPGDTGELFF; CDR3 DNA: TGTGCCAGCAGTCCAGGGGATACCGGGGAGCTGTTTTTT
CDR3 length: 16; D gene: -; clone size: -; V gene: TRBV4-2; J gene: TRBJ2-3; CDR3 protein: CASSQDEGGGGDTQYF; CDR3 DNA: TGTGCCAGCAGCCAAGATGAGGGGGGGGGTGGAGATACGCAGTATTTT
CDR3 length: 18; D gene: TRBD1; clone size: -; V gene: TRBV4-2; J gene: TRBJ1-2; CDR3 protein: CASSPHLSPGTGAAGYTF; CDR3 DNA: TGTGCCAGCAGTCCTCACCTCTCCCCGGGGACAGGGGCCGCTGGCTACACCTTC
CDR3 length: 17; D gene: TRBD1; clone size: -; V gene: TRBV28; J gene: TRBJ2-7; CDR3 protein: CASSLYGQGEFSYEQYF; CDR3 DNA: TGTGCCAGCAGCCTCTATGGACAGGGTGAGTTCTCCTACGAGCAGTACTTC
CDR3 length: 16; D gene: TRBD2; clone size: -; V gene: TRBV9; J gene: TRBJ2-1; CDR3 protein: CASSDRTSGVGNEQFF; CDR3 DNA: TGTGCCAGCAGCGACAGGACTAGCGGGGTTGGCAATGAGCAGTTCTTC
CDR3 length: 13; D gene: -; clone size: -; V gene: TRBV19; J gene: TRBJ1-5; CDR3 protein: CASGGGRNQPQHF; CDR3 DNA: TGTGCCAGCGGGGGGGGCAGGAATCAGCCCCAGCATTTT
CDR3 length: 13; D gene: TRBD1; clone size: -; V gene: TRBV5-1; J gene: TRBJ2-1; CDR3 protein: CASSLGDRSEQFF; CDR3 DNA: TGCGCCAGCAGCTTGGGGGACAGGAGCGAGCAGTTCTTC
CDR3 length: 16; D gene: TRBD2; clone size: -; V gene: TRBV7-2; J gene: TRBJ2-1; CDR3 protein: CASSLVGTSGHNEQFF; CDR3 DNA: TGTGCCAGCAGCTTAGTAGGGACTAGCGGACACAATGAGCAGTTCTTC
CDR3 length: 12; D gene: -; clone size: once; V gene: TRBV30; J gene: TRBJ1-1; CDR3 protein: CAWAGTSPEAFF; CDR3 DNA: TGTGCCTGGGCCGGGACAAGCCCTGAAGCTTTCTTT
CDR3 length: 18; D gene: -; clone size: -; V gene: TRBV7-9; J gene: TRBJ1-1; CDR3 protein: CASSPWVGAGEMDTEAFF; CDR3 DNA: TGTGCCAGCAGCCCGTGGGTCGGGGCAGGGGAAATGGACACTGAAGCTTTCTTT
CDR3 length: 12; D gene: -; clone size: -; V gene: TRBV5-6; J gene: TRBJ1-2; CDR3 protein: CASSRGEGGYTF; CDR3 DNA: TGTGCCAGCAGCCGCGGGGAGGGAGGCTACACCTTC
CDR3 length: 19; D gene: TRBD2; clone size: -; V gene: TRBV5-5; J gene: TRBJ2-6; CDR3 protein: CASSPGSGGPSGGANVLTF; CDR3 DNA: TGTGCCAGCAGCCCCGGTAGCGGGGGGCCCTCGGGCGGGGCCAACGTCCTGACTTTC